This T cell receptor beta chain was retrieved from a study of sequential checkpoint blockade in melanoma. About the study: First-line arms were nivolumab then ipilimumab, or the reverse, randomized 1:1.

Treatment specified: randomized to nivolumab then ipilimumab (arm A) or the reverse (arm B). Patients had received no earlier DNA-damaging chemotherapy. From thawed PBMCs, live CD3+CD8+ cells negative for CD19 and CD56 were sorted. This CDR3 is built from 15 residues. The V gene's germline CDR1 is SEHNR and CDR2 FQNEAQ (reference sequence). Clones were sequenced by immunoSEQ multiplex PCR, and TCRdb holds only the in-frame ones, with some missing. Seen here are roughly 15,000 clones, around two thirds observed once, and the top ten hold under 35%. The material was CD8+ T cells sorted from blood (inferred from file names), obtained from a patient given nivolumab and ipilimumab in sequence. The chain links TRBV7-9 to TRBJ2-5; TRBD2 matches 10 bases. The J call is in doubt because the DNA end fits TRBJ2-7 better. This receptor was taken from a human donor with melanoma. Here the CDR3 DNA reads TGTGCCAGCAGCAGCACTAGCGGGGTCCGGAACGAGCAGTACTTC. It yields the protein CASSSTSGVRNEQYF.